The 2 T cell receptor beta chains presented below share a single source sample, sequenced in a study of T cells after yellow fever vaccination. TCRdb passed the 5' RACE reads through MiXCR, listing each CDR3 protein once. The table has 300,000 to 450,000 distinct CDR3 sequences, under 7.5% seen once. Sequenced material: PBMCs, taken 5 days after the yellow fever booster vaccination. The source of these receptors is a young man who received the YFV17D yellow fever vaccine.

At least ten counts were recorded for this clonotype. The chain links TRBV20-1 to TRBJ2-1, with 8 bases fitting TRBD2. Germline loops: CDR1 DFQATT, CDR2 SNEGSKA (reference sequence). The J segment lost 0 bases and the V segment lost 5 bases, leaving 6 bases of the junction unmatched. The CDR3 totals 15 residues. CDR3 in amino acids: CSAFQRESSYNEQFF. The CDR3 DNA is TGCAGTGCTTTTCAGCGGGAGAGCTCCTACAATGAGCAGTTCTTC.

The J gene is TRBJ2-3, the V gene TRBV15, with 7 bases fitting TRBD1. V was clipped by 0 bases and J by 3 bases; unmatched bases: 3. Germline V gives CDR1 LNHNV, CDR2 YYDKDF (reference sequence). CDR3 length equals 15 residues. DNA for the CDR3: TGTGCCACCAGCAGAGACCCAGGGGGAACAGATACGCAGTATTTT. It specifies CATSRDPGGTDTQYF. The whole variable domain, remainder taken from reference TRBV15 and TRBJ2-3, is DAMVIQNPRYQVTQFGKPVTLSCSQTLNHNVMYWYQQKSSQAPKLLFHYYDKDFNNEADTPDNFQSRRPNTSFCFLDIRSPGLGDTAMYLCATSRDPGGTDTQYFGPGTRLTVL.